These T cell receptor beta chains were read from a single sample in a study of siplizumab effects on memory and regulatory T cells. Sequencing was performed with immunoSEQ multiplex PCR; in TCRdb, only in-frame clones are kept and a portion is missing. The sample has tens of thousands of clones; about 88% are singletons. The sequencing input was naive CD8+ T cells sorted from blood. Receptors were obtained from a human donor in good health. Each CDR3 is given with its conserved first and last residue. D genes are given only for firm matches. Some rows mark clone size as missing; the rest say once, few, many or name a class of expanded clone.

clone_size	j_call	v_call	d_call	cdr3_nt	cdr3_aa
NA	TRBJ2-1	TRBV4-1	TRBD2	TGCGCCAGCAGCCAAGACGGGGGGGGCAGGGGAAATGAGCAGTTCTTC	CASSQDGGGRGNEQFF
NA	TRBJ2-3	TRBV5-1	TRBD1	TGCGCCAGCAGCAAGGGGGCGTCGAGTACAGATACGCAGTATTTT	CASSKGASSTDTQYF
NA	TRBJ2-1	TRBV19	NA	TGTGCCAGTAGTACACAGGCTACTGACTACAATGAGCAGTTCTTC	CASSTQATDYNEQFF
NA	TRBJ1-5	TRBV27	NA	TGTGCCAGCGCGGCGGCGGGCAATCAGCCCCAGCATTTT	CASAAAGNQPQHF
NA	TRBJ2-7	TRBV11-2	NA	TGTGCCAGCAGCTTAGATCGGGGACGGGTCTACGAGCAGTACTTC	CASSLDRGRVYEQYF
NA	TRBJ1-2	TRBV7-6	NA	TGTGCCAGCAGCTTAATTCTCGGGGATGGCTACACCTTC	CASSLILGDGYTF
NA	TRBJ1-5	TRBV6-1	NA	TGTGCCAGCAGTGAAGAGGGGGTTCAGCCCCAGCATTTT	CASSEEGVQPQHF
NA	TRBJ1-2	TRBV29-1	TRBD1	TGCAGCGTGCCGGGACAGGGTGATGGCTACACCTTC	CSVPGQGDGYTF
NA	TRBJ2-5	TRBV7-2	TRBD1	TGTGCCAGCAGCCACGGTTTTTCGGACAGGGTGTGGCAAGAGACCCAGTACTTC	CASSHGFSDRVWQETQYF
NA	TRBJ2-1	TRBV4-1	NA	TGCGCCAGCAGCCAAGTGGCAAACAGTTTAAATGAGCAGTTCTTC	CASSQVANSLNEQFF
NA	TRBJ2-7	TRBV15	NA	TGTGCCACCAGCATCCAGAGGGCCTACGAGCAGTACTTC	CATSIQRAYEQYF
NA	TRBJ1-5	TRBV6-1	NA	TGTGCCAGCAGTGATCATCCGGGATGGGAAGGTCAGCCCCAGCATTTT	CASSDHPGWEGQPQHF
once	TRBJ2-7	TRBV27	NA	TGTGCCAGCAGTTTATCGCTGGGACCCTACGAGCAGTACTTC	CASSLSLGPYEQYF
NA	TRBJ2-1	TRBV19	TRBD2	TGTGCCAGTAGTCGGACTAGCGGTGGGTCCTACAATGAGCAGTTCTTC	CASSRTSGGSYNEQFF
NA	TRBJ1-1	TRBV7-8	NA	TGTGCCAGCAGCTTAGAGGGGTCGATGTCTGAAGCTTTCTTT	CASSLEGSMSEAFF
few	TRBJ1-2	TRBV27	NA	TGTGCCAGCAGTTTAGTCTTCGGGAGCTATGGCTACACCTTC	CASSLVFGSYGYTF
NA	TRBJ2-5	TRBV7-9	NA	TGTGCCAGCAGCCCACCACGGCTCCAAGAGACCCAGTACTTC	CASSPPRLQETQYF
NA	TRBJ2-1	TRBV11-2	TRBD2	TGTGCCAGCAGCTTAGCTAGCGGGGGGGGATCGTTCTTC	CASSLASGGGSFF
NA	TRBJ2-2	TRBV13	TRBD2	TGTGCCAGCAGCTTAACTAGCGGGAGTTCGAACACCGGGGAGCTGTTTTTT	CASSLTSGSSNTGELFF